A single sample is the source of the 30 T cell receptor beta chains below, sequenced in a study of shared clonotypes between healthy human individuals. Selected positively for CCR7 and CD45RO-negative, naive CD8 cells excluded terminally differentiated effector memory CD45RA+ cells. Sequencing used immunoSEQ multiplex PCR; TCRdb keeps in-frame clones, though not all of them. The sample lists roughly 1,800,000 clones; about 95% were seen once. Sequenced material: naive CD8+ T cells sorted from blood. The receptors were gathered from a man younger than 30 in good health.

The chain has TRBV19 and TRBJ2-1; TRBD2 is a possible D gene (6 bases). This CDR3 comprises 16 residues. Trimming left V 4 bases short and J 2 bases short, with 15 bases between. CDR1 is LNHDA, CDR2 SQIVND, per germline (reference sequence). In DNA form, the CDR3 reads TGTGCCAGTAGTACGGAGGGGTACTCTACCTACAATGAGCAGTTCTTC. This gives the protein CASSTEGYSTYNEQFF.

The rearrangement joins TRBV9 to TRBJ2-7, with unresolved D. CDR1 and CDR2 (germline): SGDLS, YYNGEE. V was clipped by 0 bases and J by 2 bases, with 9 bases between them. This CDR3 has 14 residues. CDR3 sequence: CASSVESAPYEQYF. In DNA, the CDR3 is TGTGCCAGCAGCGTAGAGAGCGCACCCTACGAGCAGTACTTC.

The chain is built from TRBV4-1 and TRBJ2-3, with D tentatively TRBD1 (5 bases). The CDR3 covers 14 residues. Germline V gene data show CDR1 as MGHRA and CDR2 as YSYEKL. Trimming took off 0 bases at V and 6 bases at J, with 10 bases between the two ends. The DNA of the CDR3 is TGCGCCAGCAGCCAAGAACGGGCAGGGGATACGCAGTATTTT. Protein product: CASSQERAGDTQYF.

This chain connects TRBV5-1 to TRBJ1-1; D gene ambiguous. This CDR3 region has 15 residues. Germline V gene sequence: CDR1 SGHRS, CDR2 YFSETQ. Trimming cost V 0 bases and J 1 base, with 10 bases left between them. The CDR3 bases are TGCGCCAGCAGCTTGGATTGGGCGGAGAACACTGAAGCTTTCTTT. Translated, it gives CASSLDWAENTEAFF.

The J gene is TRBJ2-7, the V gene TRBV7-9; D is unresolved. CDR1 SEHNR and CDR2 FQNEAQ come from the germline V gene (reference sequence). This CDR3 has 12 residues. V dropped 4 bases and J dropped 6 bases, with 10 bases sitting between them. The CDR3, as DNA: TGTGCCAGCAGCTACAAGGTCAGCGAGCAGTACTTC. Translation: CASSYKVSEQYF. Together with reference TRBV7-9 and TRBJ2-7, the CDR3 gives the full variable domain: DTGVSQNPRHKITKRGQNVTFRCDPISEHNRLYWYRQTLGQGPEFLTYFQNEAQLEKSRLLSDRFSAERPKGSFSTLEIQRTEQGDSAMYLCASSYKVSEQYFGPGTRLTVT.

The chain links TRBV30 to TRBJ2-3, with TRBD2 identical over 9 bases. Germline V gene lookup returns CDR1 GTSNPN and CDR2 SVGIG (reference sequence). The J segment lost 0 bases and the V segment lost 4 bases, leaving 11 bases of the junction unmatched. The CDR3 spans 17 residues. CDR3 nucleotide sequence: TGTGCCTGGATGGCCCAGCGGGAGGCCTTTAGCACAGATACGCAGTATTTT. This translates into CAWMAQREAFSTDTQYF.

The chain combines TRBV5-1 with TRBJ1-1, with TRBD1 matching over 10 bases. The germline gives CDR1 SGHRS, CDR2 YFSETQ. This CDR3 spans 16 amino acids. V gave up 3 bases and J gave up 3 bases; unmatched junction bases: 8. CDR3 residues: CASSYGTGVGHTEAFF. In DNA form, the CDR3 reads TGCGCCAGCAGCTACGGGACAGGGGTGGGCCACACTGAAGCTTTCTTT.

Regarding this clone: At the DNA level, this CDR3 is encoded by other sequences in the same sample as well. The V gene is TRBV11-3, the J gene TRBJ2-1; TRBD1 matches 7 bases. This CDR3 is 13 amino acids long. The V and J ends lost 2 bases and 5 bases, in that order; junction bases with no gene match: 0. CDR1 and CDR2 from the germline V gene are SGHNT and YENEEA. The CDR3 protein is CASSLTGDNEQFF. The CDR3 DNA reads TGTGCCAGCAGCTTAACAGGGGACAATGAGCAGTTCTTC.

This chain joins TRBV2 and TRBJ1-5; D possibly corresponds to TRBD1 (6 bases). Looked up from germline, CDR1 is SNHLY and CDR2 is FYNNEI. The CDR3 is 17 amino acids. Trimming took 0 bases from V and 1 from J, leaving 13 bases between them. The CDR3 loop reads CASSEALSGESNQPQHF. In DNA form, the CDR3 reads TGTGCCAGCAGTGAAGCGCTTTCAGGGGAGAGCAATCAGCCCCAGCATTTT.

The CDR3 coding sequence is TGTGCCAGCAACCTTAATACCGGGACAGACAATGAGCAGTTCTTC. Protein product: CASNLNTGTDNEQFF. This sequence joins TRBV7-9 and TRBJ2-1, with TRBD1 matching 7 bases. This CDR3 has 15 residues. J gave up 5 bases and V 7 bases, and 11 bases lay outside the gene matches. CDR1 and CDR2 from the germline V gene are SEHNR and FQNEAQ (reference sequence).

V and J are TRBV5-3 and TRBJ1-1; D call uncertain. TRBV5-3 is given ORF status, its function remaining uncertain. Trimming removed 5 bases from V and 4 bases from J, with 18 bases in between. This CDR3 has 15 amino acids. The DNA for the CDR3 is TGTGCCAGAAGATGGAATAGGGAAAATTGCACTGAAGCTTTCTTT. It translates to CARRWNRENCTEAFF.

This clone was seen a single time. The rearrangement links TRBV7-8 to TRBJ2-5; 7 positions match TRBD1. The CDR3 loop spans 14 amino acids. J gave up 3 bases and V 0 bases, and 1 base lay outside the gene matches. Looked up from germline, CDR1 is SGHVS and CDR2 is FQNEAQ. The CDR3 bases are TGTGCCAGCAGCTTAGCCACAGGGGAAGAGACCCAGTACTTC. As protein: CASSLATGEETQYF. Based on the CDR3 plus reference TRBV7-8 and TRBJ2-5, the full variable domain is GAGVSQSPRYKVAKRGQDVALRCDPISGHVSLFWYQQALGQGPEFLTYFQNEAQLDKSGLPSDRFFAERPEGSVSTLKIQRTQQEDSAVYLCASSLATGEETQYFGPGTRLLVL.

This clone was picked up one time. The rearrangement uses TRBV27 and TRBJ2-7; TRBD2 matches 7 bases. V was pared by 6 bases and J by 2 bases, with 4 bases of the junction left unmatched. This CDR3 is 13 amino acids long. Per germline, CDR1 MNHEY and CDR2 SMNVEV (reference sequence). CDR3 sequence: CASSQSGTYEQYF. In DNA form, the CDR3 reads TGTGCCAGCAGCCAAAGCGGGACCTACGAGCAGTACTTC.

The chain carries TRBV10-3 and TRBJ1-1; 10 bases align to TRBD1. With V trimmed by 8 bases and J by 3 bases, 9 bases remained unmatched. Per germline, CDR1 ENHRY and CDR2 SYGVKD. The CDR3 is 15 amino acids. CDR3: CAIGGDRGQYTEAFF. The CDR3 region has the DNA TGTGCCATCGGGGGGGACAGGGGCCAGTACACTGAAGCTTTCTTT.

The chain uses TRBV7-2 and TRBJ1-2, with a weak D call TRBD1 (5 bases). Trimming stripped 4 bases from V and 4 bases from J, with 13 bases between. There are 14 residues in the CDR3. Germline V gives CDR1 SGHTA, CDR2 FQGNSA. DNA for the CDR3: TGTGCCAGCAGCTCAGACAGAGACGCCTATGGCTACACCTTC. Translated, it gives CASSSDRDAYGYTF.

The chain is built from TRBV23-1 and TRBJ1-5; no definite D call. TRBV23-1 is known as an ORF, though its function is uncertain. The CDR3 has 11 residues. V lost 9 bases to trimming and J lost 9 bases, with 12 bases between them. CDR3 nucleotides: TGCGCCAGGAGAGGGTTTGGGCCCCAGCATTTT. This translates into CARRGFGPQHF.

The rearrangement links TRBV6-1 to TRBJ2-1, with 10 bases identical to TRBD2. The CDR3 has 12 residues. V shed 11 bases and J 7 bases; nucleotides not matched to a gene: 5. CDR1 MNHNS and CDR2 SASEGT come from the germline V gene. CDR3 nucleotide sequence: TGTGCCGGGGGTAGCGGGAGGAATGAGCAGTTCTTC. Its translation: CAGGSGRNEQFF.

The genes are TRBV9 and TRBJ2-7; the D gene is possibly TRBD2 (7 bases). Germline-derived CDR1 and CDR2 are SGDLS and YYNGEE. Trimming stripped 4 bases from V and 0 bases from J, with 23 bases between. There are 18 residues in the CDR3. CDR3 loop: CASSPGGSGRGSSYEQYF. The CDR3 bases are TGTGCCAGCAGCCCCGGGGGATCGGGGAGGGGGAGCTCCTACGAGCAGTACTTC.

The DNA for the CDR3 is TGCGCCAGCAGCCAAGATCTTGAGACTAGTTCCCACGAGCAGTACTTC. Translation gives CASSQDLETSSHEQYF. The chain links TRBV4-3 to TRBJ2-7; D may be TRBD2 (6 bases). The germline CDR1 and CDR2 sequences are LGHNA and YSLEER. Trimming removed 0 bases at V and 5 bases at J, with 17 bases between. CDR3 size: 16 residues.

This chain links TRBV6-4 with TRBJ2-7; D not resolved. CDR1 and CDR2 from the germline V gene are MRHNA and SNTAGT. The CDR3 has 10 amino acids. V lost 6 bases to trimming and J lost 4 bases, with 4 bases between them. The CDR3 sequence is CASRRYEQYF. In DNA, the CDR3 is TGTGCCAGCAGGAGGTACGAGCAGTACTTC.

The chain is built from TRBV4-1 and TRBJ1-1; 8 nucleotides line up with TRBD1. This CDR3 has 13 residues. Losses at the gene ends were 4 bases for V and 7 bases for J; bases not matched to a gene: 5. Germline values: CDR1 MGHRA, CDR2 YSYEKL. The chain's CDR3 is CASSPITGGEAFF. CDR3 nucleotides: TGCGCCAGCAGCCCAATCACAGGGGGTGAAGCTTTCTTT.

CDR3 in DNA: TGCGCCAGCAGCCAAGCCTCAGGGACAGTTGCCTACGAGCAGTACTTC. Amino acids: CASSQASGTVAYEQYF. The chain uses TRBV4-1 and TRBJ2-7; TRBD1 agrees at 7 bases. V dropped 1 base and J dropped 2; count of bases not matched to a gene: 8. The CDR3 has 16 amino acids. Germline V gene data show CDR1 as MGHRA and CDR2 as YSYEKL.

On this clone: The sample holds other DNA sequences that translate to the same CDR3. V is TRBV7-2 and J is TRBJ2-2; D remains unclear. Trimming took 0 bases from V and 8 from J, leaving 1 base between them. Germline V CDR1 and CDR2: SGHTA, FQGNSA. The CDR3 sequence is 11 residues long. CDR3 nucleotides: TGTGCCAGCAGCTTAGCTGGGGAGCTGTTTTTT. Its translation is CASSLAGELFF.

The chain links TRBV5-8 to TRBJ1-1; maybe TRBD1 (5 bases). Germline V lookup: CDR1 SGHTS, CDR2 YDEGEE. V lost 0 bases to trimming and J lost 3 bases, with 15 bases between them. The CDR3 runs 16 residues. CDR3 coding DNA: TGTGCCAGCAGCTTGGGGGACTCTCTGCTTCACACTGAAGCTTTCTTT. It encodes CASSLGDSLLHTEAFF.

The chain uses TRBV4-1 and TRBJ1-3; D is undetermined. Germline-derived CDR1 and CDR2 are MGHRA and YSYEKL. The CDR3 is made up of 17 amino acids. The V and J ends lost 2 bases and 3 bases respectively, with 17 bases between them. The CDR3 bases are TGCGCCAGCAGCCAATTGGGTTTCGGCCGAGGTGGAAACACCATATATTTT. This encodes CASSQLGFGRGGNTIYF.

The chain is built from TRBV1 and TRBJ2-7; the table calls TRBD2, which could not be checked here. TRBV1 is listed as a pseudogene. This CDR3 spans 16 amino acids. As DNA, the CDR3 is TGCACCAGCAGCCACGACATTAGCGGGAGCTCCAACGAGCAGTACTTC. This encodes CTSSHDISGSSNEQYF.

The chain links TRBV5-1 to TRBJ2-7; D may be TRBD1 (6 bases). The CDR3 loop spans 15 amino acids. Germline V gene data show CDR1 as SGHRS and CDR2 as YFSETQ. Between the trimmed V and J ends, which lost 0 bases and 2 bases, there was a span of 12 bases. The CDR3 DNA sequence: TGCGCCAGCAGCTTGGACCGGGACACAGCCTACGAGCAGTACTTC. Translating gives CASSLDRDTAYEQYF.

The chain uses TRBV11-2 and TRBJ2-7; TRBD1 agrees at 7 bases. The V and J ends lost 0 bases and 0 bases, in that order; junction bases with no gene match: 14. CDR1 and CDR2 from the germline V gene are SGHAT and FQNNGV. The CDR3 runs to 19 residues. CDR3 DNA sequence: TGTGCCAGCAGCTTAGACCCCAGCCCAACTCGACAGGGCTCCTACGAGCAGTACTTC. This gives the protein CASSLDPSPTRQGSYEQYF. Looking up the rest from reference TRBV11-2 and TRBJ2-7 gives the full variable domain: EAGVAQSPRYKIIEKRQSVAFWCNPISGHATLYWYQQILGQGPKLLIQFQNNGVVDDSQLPKDRFSAERLKGVDSTLKIQPAKLEDSAVYLCASSLDPSPTRQGSYEQYFGPGTRLTVT.

V usage is TRBV28 and J usage is TRBJ2-7, with 9 nucleotides matching TRBD2. Germline V gives CDR1 MDHEN, CDR2 SYDVKM. This CDR3 is built from 14 residues. J was trimmed by 6 bases and V by 3 bases; bases with no gene match: 6. In DNA, the CDR3 is TGTGCCAGCAGTTTTCGCGGGGGGGACCCCGAGCAGTACTTC. It encodes CASSFRGGDPEQYF.

This chain joins TRBV6-6 and TRBJ2-7, with 7 nucleotides matching TRBD1. This CDR3 is built from 15 residues. V dropped 1 base and J dropped 7; count of bases not matched to a gene: 10. Germline CDR1 reads MNHNY; CDR2 reads SVGAGI (reference sequence). CDR3 sequence reads: CASSYYPAGTDEQYF. The CDR3, as DNA: TGTGCCAGCAGTTACTACCCGGCTGGGACAGATGAGCAGTACTTC.